This T cell receptor (beta chain) was sequenced in a study of shared clonotypes between healthy human individuals (dated by TCRdb to 2018 to 2020). About the study as a whole: The cohort comprised a couple of women and a few men aged 18 to 49 years. Between about 0.85 and 9.5 billion PBMCs per donor were obtained by leukapheresis. To estimate repertoire size and how much clonotype sharing occurs between individuals, the study deeply sequenced the blood TCR repertoires of several healthy adults. Different laboratories and diverse techniques were used to prepare libraries and sequence TCR repertoires, to increase sequencing depth and limit assay-specific biases. For each donor, CD4 naive and CD4 memory were each given three plates, CD8 naive was given two plates, and CD8 memory was given one plate.

The CDR3 contains 13 residues, cysteine and phenylalanine counted. The DNA shown is the 39-base CDR3, in frame from base 1. The CDR1 and CDR2 encoded by the germline V gene are SNHLY and FYNNEI. The trim is 3 bases for V and 1 base for J, with a gap of 6 bases between the germline ends. Study-level results and caveats: Rarefaction of sorted-subset datasets indicated incomplete sequencing despite the large sequencing depth. Naive subsets generally had larger estimated clonotype richness than memory subsets did. Pairwise subsampling led to the expectation that sequencing depth would affect the degree of clonotype sharing among donors. Clonotypes shared by all four sorted-subset donors showed higher generation probabilities than non-shared clonotypes. Because the study included a small number of donors, the genetic and exposure-history diversity represented was limited. Sampling was restricted to blood, and TCR repertoires in tissues likely differ from the TCR repertoires found in blood. Across several donors, approximately 4.9% of naive CD4, over 3% of naive CD8, around 2.1% of memory CD4, and approximately 0.4% of memory CD8 clonotypes were shared.

TCR CDR3 regions were amplified from genomic DNA by multiplex PCR using the deep immunoSEQ assay. Genomic DNA extracted from each cell subset was distributed evenly over all wells of several immunoSEQ 96-well plates, and each plate served as one replicate. For sorted subsets, roughly 190 ng of genomic DNA, equivalent to some 33,000 T cell genomes, went into each replicate PCR. Purified libraries were measured with a Qubit 3.0 fluorometer, size-checked on a Bioanalyzer 2100, and measured again with the KAPA Library Quantification kit. Each immunoSEQ 96-well plate was sequenced on its own single-read 150-cycle Illumina NextSeq 550 flow cell. On the study's bioinformatics: Because the immunoSEQ output included only junctional sequences and no quality scores, the filtering could not be the same as the filtering used for full-length reads. Sequences were annotated with PyIR, a Python wrapper for IgBLAST v1.9, using IMGT germline references to assign V/J genes and CDR3. Reads were removed for weak V/J assignments (E-value above 1e-6), missing CDR3, stop codons, out-of-frame junctions, or ambiguous translated residues. V3J clonotypes were defined by identical inferred V gene, J gene, and CDR3 amino acid sequence. Percentage overlap between repertoires was computed as shared unique clonotypes divided by the size of the smaller repertoire. Three approaches were used to assess repertoire richness: RTK rarefaction, the Chao1 estimator, and Recon v2.1 estimates of unobserved clonotypes. For all TCRbeta clonotypes obtained by the gDNA method from a few donors, generation probabilities were computed with OLGA. In TCRdb, the immuneACCESS table is reduced to in-frame sequences with V and J assigned. These tables do not hold every clone; where another copy was compared, an unresolved V gene accounts for under half, and the others remain unexplained. V and J calls plus clone size are reproduced from that table; the DNA served to infer D and trimming. The sample table contains a few million clones; only one count was recorded for approximately 94% of them. Clones ranked in the top ten supply 0.13% to 0.15% of the sample.

Donors were healthy HIV-negative adults with no recently reported acute infections or vaccinations. All donors were Caucasian adults living in Nashville, Tennessee, USA. CD4+ T cells were enriched by magnetic negative selection; naive cells were then positively selected on CD45RA, and the negative fraction formed the memory subset. Blood was obtained by leukapheresis, after which PBMCs were separated by Ficoll-Histopaque density gradient centrifugation and cryopreserved in liquid nitrogen vapor phase. Purity and quantity of every magnetically sorted T cell population were checked by analytical flow cytometry. Genomic DNA was isolated from every sorted fraction and measured by UV absorbance on a Nanodrop 2000c. In regard to this clone: This receptor's antigen is unknown. No qualities accompany the bases; no much larger clone lies one base away. Other DNA sequences in the sample encode the same CDR3.

Sequenced: naive CD4+ T cells sorted from blood. The label giving this sample's cell subset or site can be read as: CD45RA+ positively selected. This clonotype was sampled from a man between 18 and 29 years old in good health. The rearrangement joined TRBV2 to TRBJ2-5; a confident D gene designation cannot be given. This receptor carries the CDR3 CASSETGQETQYF. The DNA sequence is given as TGTGCCAGCAGTGAGACGGGCCAAGAGACCCAGTACTTC.